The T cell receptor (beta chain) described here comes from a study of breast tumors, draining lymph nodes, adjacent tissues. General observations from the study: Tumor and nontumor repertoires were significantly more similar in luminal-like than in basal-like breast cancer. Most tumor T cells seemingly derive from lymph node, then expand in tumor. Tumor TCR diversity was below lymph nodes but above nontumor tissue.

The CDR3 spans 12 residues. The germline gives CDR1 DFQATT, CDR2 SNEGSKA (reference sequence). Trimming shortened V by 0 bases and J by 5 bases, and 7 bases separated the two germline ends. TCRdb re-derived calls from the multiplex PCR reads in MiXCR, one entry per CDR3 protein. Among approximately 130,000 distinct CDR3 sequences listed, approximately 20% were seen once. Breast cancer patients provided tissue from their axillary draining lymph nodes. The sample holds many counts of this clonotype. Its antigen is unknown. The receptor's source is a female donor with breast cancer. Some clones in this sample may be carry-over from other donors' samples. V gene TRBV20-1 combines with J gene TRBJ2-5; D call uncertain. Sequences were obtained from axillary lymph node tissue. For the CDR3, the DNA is TGCAGTGCTAGAGATTTGATGGAGACCCAGTACTTC. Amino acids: CSARDLMETQYF.